These T cell receptor beta chains were read from a single sample in a study of blood T cell repertoires in COVID-19. Libraries were prepared by immunoSEQ multiplex PCR; TCRdb keeps only in-frame clonotypes and omits some of them. The repertoire consists of about 240,000 clones, with approximately 87% occurring once and the leading ten covering 6.2%. Sequencing used peripheral blood. All receptors derive from a man between 60 and 75 years old with acute or convalescent COVID-19. CDR3s include the opening cysteine and the closing phenylalanine or tryptophan. Fields, in order: V gene, J gene, D gene, clone size, CDR3 protein, CDR3 DNA. D genes are given only for firm matches. Not every row has a clone size; where given, it reads once, few, many or a size class.

V gene: TRBV5-1; J gene: TRBJ1-5; D gene: .; clone size: .; CDR3 protein: CASSLQGSDNQPQHF; CDR3 DNA: TGCGCCAGCAGCTTGCAGGGATCAGACAATCAGCCCCAGCATTTT
V gene: TRBV5-1; J gene: TRBJ1-1; D gene: TRBD1; clone size: few; CDR3 protein: CASSPGDRENTEAFF; CDR3 DNA: TGCGCCAGCAGCCCGGGGGACAGGGAGAACACTGAAGCTTTCTTT
V gene: TRBV7-9; J gene: TRBJ1-4; D gene: .; clone size: .; CDR3 protein: CASSLGQVDEKLFF; CDR3 DNA: TGTGCCAGCAGCTTAGGTCAGGTGGATGAAAAACTGTTTTTT
V gene: TRBV5-7; J gene: TRBJ2-2; D gene: TRBD2; clone size: once; CDR3 protein: CASTVGGENTGELFF; CDR3 DNA: TGTGCCAGCACAGTTGGGGGGGAGAACACCGGGGAGCTGTTTTTT
V gene: TRBV7-8; J gene: TRBJ2-7; D gene: .; clone size: .; CDR3 protein: CASSSFSGRSSYEQYF; CDR3 DNA: TGTGCCAGCAGCTCCTTTAGCGGAAGAAGCTCCTACGAGCAGTACTTC
V gene: TRBV5-1; J gene: TRBJ1-2; D gene: .; clone size: .; CDR3 protein: CASSLAGKGGYTF; CDR3 DNA: TGCGCCAGCAGCTTGGCAGGGAAAGGTGGCTACACCTTC
V gene: TRBV5-6; J gene: TRBJ1-1; D gene: TRBD1; clone size: .; CDR3 protein: CASSFRDSTEAFF; CDR3 DNA: TGTGCCAGCAGCTTCCGGGACAGCACTGAAGCTTTCTTT
V gene: TRBV28; J gene: TRBJ2-2; D gene: .; clone size: .; CDR3 protein: CASSNREELFF; CDR3 DNA: TGTGCCAGCAGTAATCGGGAGGAGCTGTTTTTT
V gene: TRBV19; J gene: TRBJ1-4; D gene: .; clone size: .; CDR3 protein: CASSMAGGEKLFF; CDR3 DNA: TGTGCCAGTAGTATGGCGGGGGGGGAAAAACTGTTTTTT
V gene: TRBV27; J gene: TRBJ2-7; D gene: TRBD1; clone size: .; CDR3 protein: CASSSGDSTYEQYF; CDR3 DNA: TGTGCCAGCAGTAGTGGGGACAGCACCTACGAGCAGTACTTC
V gene: TRBV5-5; J gene: TRBJ2-5; D gene: .; clone size: .; CDR3 protein: CASSLDSGVGETQYF; CDR3 DNA: TGTGCCAGCAGCTTGGATAGCGGAGTTGGAGAGACCCAGTACTTC
V gene: TRBV30; J gene: TRBJ1-4; D gene: .; clone size: .; CDR3 protein: CAWSVDRSNEKLFF; CDR3 DNA: TGTGCCTGGAGCGTAGACAGAAGTAATGAAAAACTGTTTTTT
V gene: TRBV10-1; J gene: TRBJ2-7; D gene: .; clone size: .; CDR3 protein: CASYFHEQYF; CDR3 DNA: TGCGCCAGCTATTTCCACGAGCAGTACTTC
V gene: TRBV6-2/TRBV6-3; J gene: TRBJ2-1; D gene: .; clone size: many; CDR3 protein: CASSYSTPAEQFF; CDR3 DNA: TGTGCCAGCAGTTACTCGACTCCAGCGGAGCAGTTCTTC
V gene: TRBV29-1; J gene: TRBJ2-7; D gene: TRBD1; clone size: .; CDR3 protein: CSAARSQGATYEQYF; CDR3 DNA: TGCAGCGCCGCAAGAAGTCAGGGGGCTACCTACGAGCAGTACTTC
V gene: TRBV6-5; J gene: TRBJ2-2; D gene: TRBD2; clone size: .; CDR3 protein: CASGTKAGELFF; CDR3 DNA: TGTGCCAGCGGGACTAAGGCCGGGGAGCTGTTTTTT
V gene: TRBV7-6; J gene: TRBJ2-7; D gene: .; clone size: many; CDR3 protein: CASSLGEGRHHEQYF; CDR3 DNA: TGTGCCAGCAGCTTAGGCGAGGGCAGGCACCACGAGCAGTACTTC
V gene: TRBV27; J gene: TRBJ2-1; D gene: TRBD1; clone size: .; CDR3 protein: CASSLGQGGNEQFF; CDR3 DNA: TGTGCCAGCAGTCTGGGACAGGGGGGCAATGAGCAGTTCTTC
V gene: TRBV5-5; J gene: TRBJ2-7; D gene: TRBD2; clone size: .; CDR3 protein: CASSLGTSGKVYF; CDR3 DNA: TGTGCCAGCAGCTTGGGGACTAGCGGGAAGGTGTACTTC
V gene: TRBV11-2; J gene: TRBJ2-1; D gene: TRBD2; clone size: .; CDR3 protein: CASSFGLAGVLEQFF; CDR3 DNA: TGTGCCAGCAGCTTTGGACTAGCGGGAGTTCTTGAGCAGTTCTTC
V gene: TRBV27; J gene: TRBJ2-7; D gene: TRBD2; clone size: .; CDR3 protein: CASNPGGASYEQYF; CDR3 DNA: TGTGCCAGCAACCCGGGGGGAGCATCCTACGAGCAGTACTTC
V gene: TRBV5-6; J gene: TRBJ2-7; D gene: .; clone size: .; CDR3 protein: CASSLTGEQYF; CDR3 DNA: TGTGCCAGCAGCTTGACGGGAGAGCAGTACTTC
V gene: TRBV4-2; J gene: TRBJ2-2; D gene: .; clone size: .; CDR3 protein: CASSQDFSAHLNTGELFF; CDR3 DNA: TGTGCCAGCAGCCAAGACTTCTCCGCGCACCTTAACACCGGGGAGCTGTTTTTT
V gene: TRBV5-4; J gene: TRBJ1-4; D gene: TRBD1; clone size: .; CDR3 protein: CASSYGTEVEKLFF; CDR3 DNA: TGTGCCAGCAGCTATGGGACAGAGGTAGAAAAACTGTTTTTT
V gene: TRBV5-1; J gene: TRBJ1-1; D gene: .; clone size: .; CDR3 protein: CASSLTGNTEAFF; CDR3 DNA: TGCGCCAGCAGCTTGACAGGGAACACTGAAGCTTTCTTT
V gene: TRBV4-1; J gene: TRBJ2-7; D gene: TRBD1; clone size: few; CDR3 protein: CASKPGQGSYEQYF; CDR3 DNA: TGCGCCAGCAAGCCGGGACAGGGCTCCTACGAGCAGTACTTC
V gene: TRBV7-3; J gene: TRBJ2-2; D gene: TRBD1; clone size: .; CDR3 protein: CASSPTGAMHHTGELFF; CDR3 DNA: TGTGCCAGCAGCCCCACAGGGGCCATGCACCACACCGGGGAGCTGTTTTTT
V gene: TRBV24-1; J gene: TRBJ2-7; D gene: TRBD1; clone size: .; CDR3 protein: CATSDQSETGRYEQYF; CDR3 DNA: TGTGCCACCAGTGACCAGTCCGAGACAGGGCGCTACGAGCAGTACTTC
V gene: TRBV7-6; J gene: TRBJ2-7; D gene: .; clone size: few; CDR3 protein: CASSLTARTYEQYF; CDR3 DNA: TGTGCCAGCAGCCTGACAGCCAGAACCTACGAGCAGTACTTC
V gene: TRBV24-1; J gene: TRBJ2-1; D gene: .; clone size: .; CDR3 protein: CATSDKGAGYNEQFF; CDR3 DNA: TGTGCCACCAGTGATAAAGGGGCGGGGTACAATGAGCAGTTCTTC
V gene: TRBV6-5; J gene: TRBJ2-2; D gene: .; clone size: .; CDR3 protein: CASTPSTGELFF; CDR3 DNA: TGTGCCAGCACTCCCTCCACCGGGGAGCTGTTTTTT
V gene: TRBV7-2; J gene: TRBJ2-7; D gene: TRBD2; clone size: .; CDR3 protein: CASSAGLAGADEQYF; CDR3 DNA: TGTGCCAGCAGCGCGGGACTAGCGGGAGCGGATGAGCAGTACTTC
V gene: TRBV7-2; J gene: TRBJ1-2; D gene: TRBD1; clone size: .; CDR3 protein: CASSLTGGAAGYTF; CDR3 DNA: TGTGCCAGCAGCTTGACAGGGGGCGCGGCAGGCTACACCTTC
V gene: TRBV28; J gene: TRBJ1-1; D gene: TRBD1; clone size: .; CDR3 protein: CASRGQGGAPHVEAFF; CDR3 DNA: TGTGCCAGCAGGGGACAGGGGGGTGCCCCACACGTTGAAGCTTTCTTT
V gene: TRBV5-5; J gene: TRBJ2-3; D gene: TRBD2; clone size: .; CDR3 protein: CASSTSGRGDTQYF; CDR3 DNA: TGTGCCAGCAGCACTAGCGGGAGGGGAGATACGCAGTATTTT
V gene: TRBV6-5; J gene: TRBJ1-1; D gene: .; clone size: .; CDR3 protein: CASSAKADTEAFF; CDR3 DNA: TGTGCCAGCAGCGCCAAAGCCGACACTGAAGCTTTCTTT
V gene: TRBV24-1; J gene: TRBJ2-1; D gene: TRBD1; clone size: .; CDR3 protein: CATSDEGQGVNEQFF; CDR3 DNA: TGTGCCACCAGTGATGAGGGACAGGGGGTAAATGAGCAGTTCTTC
V gene: TRBV28; J gene: TRBJ2-5; D gene: TRBD2; clone size: once; CDR3 protein: CASSRQTSGRETQYF; CDR3 DNA: TGTGCCAGCAGTCGCCAGACTAGCGGGAGGGAGACCCAGTACTTC
V gene: TRBV7-3; J gene: TRBJ1-1; D gene: .; clone size: .; CDR3 protein: CASSPSLGWDTEAFF; CDR3 DNA: TGTGCCAGCAGCCCTAGTCTCGGATGGGACACTGAAGCTTTCTTT
V gene: TRBV7-8; J gene: TRBJ1-3; D gene: .; clone size: many; CDR3 protein: CASSLAVGGNTIYF; CDR3 DNA: TGTGCCAGCAGCTTAGCGGTCGGGGGAAACACCATATATTTT